This T cell receptor beta chain is drawn from a study of identifying expanded T cells in peripheral blood. Healthy donors had no documented immune events, such as infections, while sampled. Sequenced by immunoSEQ multiplex PCR; TCRdb stores in-frame clones only, minus some. This sample has about 94,000 clones; roughly 87% occur once, and the top ten carry around 5.9%. The sample holds one count of this clone. Its antigen remains unidentified. Study-wide points: Clone count variance between approximately two-week samples rose with total template count.

The CDR3 loop spans 16 amino acids. Germline CDR1 and CDR2: SGDLS and YYNGEE. V lost 4 bases and J lost 3; bases outside the gene matches: 11. The sequencing input was blood. This sequence joins TRBV9 and TRBJ2-7, with 9 bases matching TRBD2. The TCR sequence derives from a person between 18 and 75 years old in good health. The CDR3 coding sequence is TGTGCCAGCAGCACAAAAGTAAGCGGGGGGCTCTACGAGCAGTACTTC. This translates into CASSTKVSGGLYEQYF.